This T cell receptor beta chain was captured in a study of beta chain features in type 1 diabetes. The isolated RNA, all of it, was reverse transcribed, so expressed TCRB transcripts were what got sequenced. Libraries were prepared by immunoSEQ multiplex PCR; TCRdb keeps only in-frame clonotypes and omits some of them. The data contain hundreds of thousands of clones, 15% to 20% of them singletons. Stem cell-like memory, regulatory, central memory and naive CD4+ cells were sorted via CD45RO/CCR7/CD25/CD127/CD95/CD27. Trimming took off 0 bases at V and 4 bases at J, with 12 bases between the two ends. Looked up from germline, CDR1 is SEHNR and CDR2 is FQNEAQ (reference sequence). This CDR3 is 15 amino acids long.

The sequenced material came from naive CD4+ T cells from blood. The V gene is TRBV7-9, the J gene TRBJ1-1; D remains ambiguous. The sequence was obtained from a woman aged 18-29 years in good health. This chain's CDR3 is CASSLAGKVGTEAFF. The CDR3 DNA sequence: TGTGCCAGCAGCTTAGCAGGGAAGGTGGGCACTGAAGCTTTCTTT.